Presented here are 8 T cell receptor beta chains from one specimen sequenced in a study of regulatory T cells in long-lasting Graves disease. Specified time point: persistent/refractory GD, antithyroid drugs over 5 years with positive TRAb. The TCR library was prepared using RNA isolated from PBMCs. Building of the TCR beta libraries involved iRepertoire HTBI primers and Arm-PCR of CDR3 regions. From the multiplex PCR reads, TCRdb called clonotypes with MiXCR, one entry per CDR3 protein. The sample yields almost 350,000 distinct CDR3 sequences, 20% seen once. The material was peripheral blood mononuclear cells (PBMCs), obtained when the disease was refractory, from a patient treated with antithyroid drugs. Source of these receptors: a female donor with Graves disease.

This clonotype was seen a few times. The J gene is TRBJ1-6, the V gene TRBV28; D not resolved. The CDR3 covers 16 residues. Looked up from germline, CDR1 is MDHEN and CDR2 is SYDVKM. The V gene lost 2 bases and the J gene lost 0 bases, with 8 bases spanning the gap. CDR3 protein: CASSLIRISYNSPLHF. As DNA, the CDR3 is TGTGCCAGCAGTTTAATACGGATCTCCTATAATTCACCCCTCCACTTT.

The rearrangement joins TRBV7-9 to TRBJ1-4; D remains unclear. There are 14 residues in the CDR3. CDR1 is SEHNR and CDR2 is FQNEAQ in the germline V gene (reference sequence). The V and J ends lost 7 bases and 8 bases respectively, with 17 bases between them. The CDR3: CASTVPGSGEKLFF. DNA for the CDR3: TGTGCCAGCACCGTCCCGGGAAGCGGAGAAAAACTGTTTTTT.

In its sample, this clonotype was seen many times. The chain recombines TRBV27 with TRBJ1-2; D may be TRBD1 (6 bases). Germline loops: CDR1 MNHEY, CDR2 SMNVEV (reference sequence). This CDR3 contains 12 residues. Trimming took off 7 bases at V and 7 bases at J, with 13 bases between the two ends. CDR3 in DNA: TGTGCCAGCAAAACAGGGAGGGGTGGCTACACCTTC. The encoded protein is CASKTGRGGYTF.

V and J are TRBV4-2 and TRBJ1-2, with D hard to call. Germline CDR1 is LGHNA and CDR2 is YNFKEQ. This CDR3 has 15 amino acids. V lost 0 bases and J lost 1, with 9 bases in between. The CDR3 protein is CASSQDSLINYGYTF. For the CDR3, the DNA is TGTGCCAGCAGCCAAGATTCTCTCATTAACTATGGCTACACCTTC.

In its sample, this clonotype was seen many times. The rearrangement joins TRBV7-9 to TRBJ2-5; 10 bases are shared with TRBD2. V was pared by 6 bases and J by 2 bases, with 9 bases of the junction left unmatched. Germline assignment: CDR1 SEHNR and CDR2 FQNEAQ (reference sequence). The CDR3 extends over 16 amino acids. The CDR3 protein is CASSLWASGGQETQYF. The CDR3 DNA reads TGTGCCAGCAGTTTATGGGCTAGCGGGGGACAAGAGACCCAGTACTTC.

The CDR3 nucleotides are TGTGCCAGCTCACCACCGCTGACAGGGAGGGGAGATGGCTACACCTTC. This translates into CASSPPLTGRGDGYTF. The chain couples TRBV18 to TRBJ1-2, with 7 bases fitting TRBD1. Trimming took 0 bases from V and 6 from J; bases not matched to a gene: 10. The CDR3 is made up of 16 amino acids. Germline loops: CDR1 KGHSH, CDR2 LQKENI.

The chain combines TRBV14 with TRBJ2-5, with D unresolved. The CDR3 runs 15 residues. V was trimmed by 0 bases and J by 2 bases, leaving 10 bases between them. Germline CDR1 is SGHDN and CDR2 is FVKESK. The CDR3 sequence is CASSQDPGRQETQYF. In DNA form, the CDR3 reads TGTGCCAGCAGCCAAGATCCCGGGCGGCAAGAGACCCAGTACTTC.

The V and J genes are TRBV2 and TRBJ2-1; D is possibly TRBD2 (5 bases). Trimming took off 2 bases at V and 4 bases at J, with 6 bases between the two ends. This CDR3 has 13 residues. Germline lookup yields CDR1 SNHLY and CDR2 FYNNEI. In nucleotides, the CDR3 is TGTGCCAGCAGTGAATGGGAGTACAATGAGCAGTTCTTC. This codes for CASSEWEYNEQFF.